This paragraph reports one TCR beta chain. The germline V gene has CDR1 SGHRS and CDR2 YFSETQ. V was clipped by 1 base and J by 7 bases, with 11 bases between them. The length of the CDR3 is 14 residues. Per the study methods: Using reference gene primer amplification, nucleated cell counts were estimated. Some clones are missing from TCRdb's copy, which holds only in-frame ones; the method was immunoSEQ multiplex PCR. V and J calls and clone size come straight from that table; D and trimming were deduced from the DNA. Seen here are under 25,000 clones, around nine tenths observed once, and the top ten hold about 8.6%. This sample is part of a study of blood T cell repertoires in COVID-19. Across the study: The analysed material was cDNA or gDNA that came from T cells, B-cell-depleted T cells, or PBMCs.

The chain combines TRBV5-1 with TRBJ2-2; D remains unclear. Sequenced material: peripheral blood. This TCR came from a human donor with active COVID-19. The donor label of this sample is uncertain. CDR3 loop: CASSLYSESGELFF. In DNA form, the CDR3 reads TGCGCCAGCAGCTTGTACTCCGAGAGCGGGGAGCTGTTTTTT.